These 27 T cell receptor beta chains originate from one sample sequenced in a study of blood T cell repertoires in COVID-19. Assay used: immunoSEQ multiplex PCR; TCRdb lists only in-frame clones, some missing. The data hold fewer than 150,000 clones, with about 75% observed a single time. The sample consisted of peripheral blood. The origin of the receptors is a man older than 75 with acute or convalescent COVID-19.

The sample holds many counts of this clone. The J gene is TRBJ2-3, the V gene TRBV5-4; TRBD2 aligns across 14 bases. The length of the CDR3 is 17 residues. Germline V CDR1 and CDR2: SGHNT, YYREEE (reference sequence). The trim removed 3 bases at V and 5 bases at J, leaving 8 bases unmatched. The CDR3 bases are TGTGCCAGCAGCTCGACTAGCGGGGGGGCCCAGAGAGATACGCAGTATTTT. This gives the protein CASSSTSGGAQRDTQYF.

In this sample, this clone turned up many times. The rearrangement links TRBV6-5 to TRBJ2-1; D is unresolved. Germline V gives CDR1 MNHEY, CDR2 SVGAGI. The CDR3 contains 14 residues. Trimming pared 0 bases from V and 2 bases from J, leaving 5 bases between. Here the CDR3 reads CASSYSGPYNEQFF. CDR3 sequence (DNA): TGTGCCAGCAGTTACTCGGGCCCCTACAATGAGCAGTTCTTC.

The chain employs TRBV5-4 and TRBJ2-3; 8 bases agree with TRBD2. V lost 5 bases to trimming and J lost 5 bases; unmatched junction nucleotides: 13. This CDR3 is 16 amino acids long. Germline lookup yields CDR1 SGHNT and CDR2 YYREEE (reference sequence). CDR3 residues: CASSTGGKRGIDTQYF. In DNA form, the CDR3 reads TGTGCCAGCAGTACTGGCGGTAAGCGGGGGATAGATACGCAGTATTTT.

The CDR3: CASSRLEAPLHF. For the CDR3, the DNA is TGTGCCAGCAGCCGTCTGGAGGCACCCCTCCACTTT. V and J are TRBV12-3 or TRBV12-4 and TRBJ1-6; no clear D gene. The CDR3 runs to 12 residues. V was shortened by 6 bases and J by 11 bases, with 11 bases between the two germline ends.

The chain is built from TRBV6-5 and TRBJ2-3; TRBD2 matches 8 bases. Per the germline V gene, CDR1 is MNHEY and CDR2 is SVGAGI. The CDR3 spans 15 residues. V lost 6 bases, J lost 2 bases, and 7 bases stayed unmatched. The chain's CDR3 is CASSLTSGPTDTQYF. CDR3 DNA: TGTGCCAGCAGCCTCACTAGCGGCCCCACAGATACGCAGTATTTT.

V usage is TRBV2 and J usage is TRBJ2-7; tentative D call: TRBD2 (5 bases). The germline V gene has CDR1 SNHLY and CDR2 FYNNEI. Deletions cut 3 bases from V and 3 bases from J, with 12 bases between. The CDR3 totals 14 residues. CDR3 amino acids: CASSEVGSHYEQYF. The CDR3 region has the DNA TGTGCCAGCAGTGAGGTAGGGAGTCACTACGAGCAGTACTTC.

This clone appeared once. This sequence joins TRBV14 and TRBJ2-1; 10 bases map to TRBD2. V was clipped by 2 bases and J by 8 bases; unmatched bases: 12. Germline V gives CDR1 SGHDN, CDR2 FVKESK. The length of the CDR3 is 17 residues. DNA of the CDR3: TGTGCCAGCAGCCAAAGAAGCGGGGGGGGTTTTGTGGATGAGCAGTTCTTC. It translates to CASSQRSGGGFVDEQFF.

The chain links TRBV4-1 to TRBJ2-1, with 13 bases aligning to TRBD2. Per the germline V gene, CDR1 is MGHRA and CDR2 is YSYEKL. The length of the CDR3 is 17 residues. V was pared by 0 bases and J by 7 bases, with 6 bases of the junction left unmatched. This chain's CDR3 is CASSQELAGGTMNEQFF. The CDR3 coding sequence is TGCGCCAGCAGCCAAGAACTAGCGGGGGGGACGATGAATGAGCAGTTCTTC.

The rearrangement links TRBV7-8 to TRBJ2-7; D remains ambiguous. Between the trimmed V and J ends, which lost 5 bases and 1 base, there was a span of 6 bases. CDR3 length equals 12 residues. Germline V gene lookup returns CDR1 SGHVS and CDR2 FQNEAQ. This CDR3 reads CASSPRSYEQYF. The CDR3 DNA is TGTGCCAGCAGCCCGCGTTCCTACGAGCAGTACTTC.

This chain links TRBV28 with TRBJ1-5; D call uncertain. This CDR3 has 11 amino acids. V shed 4 bases and J shed 5 bases, with 3 bases lying between them. From germline, CDR1 is MDHEN and CDR2 SYDVKM. This chain's CDR3 is CASSSYQPQHF. CDR3 coding DNA: TGTGCCAGCAGTTCTTATCAGCCCCAGCATTTT. Variable domain in full (rest from reference TRBV28 and TRBJ1-5): DVKVTQSSRYLVKRTGEKVFLECVQDMDHENMFWYRQDPGLGLRLIYFSYDVKMKEKGDIPEGYSVSREKKERFSLILESASTNQTSMYLCASSSYQPQHFGDGTRLSIL.

This chain uses TRBV5-1 with TRBJ1-4, with D perhaps TRBD1 (5 bases). The V gene lost 2 bases and the J gene lost 2 bases, with 10 bases spanning the gap. This CDR3 comprises 15 residues. Germline loops: CDR1 SGHRS, CDR2 YFSETQ. The CDR3 nucleotides are TGCGCCAGCAGCTTCGGAAGGGGCACTAATGAAAAACTGTTTTTT. This gives the protein CASSFGRGTNEKLFF.

The J gene is TRBJ1-6, the V gene TRBV6-6, with a possible D match to TRBD1 (5 bases). Germline CDR1 and CDR2: MNHNY and SVGAGI (reference sequence). The V end was cut by 8 bases, the J end by 7 bases, with 6 bases between. The CDR3 runs 11 residues. CDR3 nucleotide sequence: TGTGCCAGCGCAGGGAATTCACCCCTCCACTTT. Translated: CASAGNSPLHF.

The table lists this clone with many counts. The V gene is TRBV30, the J gene TRBJ1-3, with D possibly being TRBD1 (5 bases). The CDR3 loop spans 15 amino acids. Trimming shortened V by 0 bases and J by 0 bases, and 9 bases separated the two germline ends. Per the germline V gene, CDR1 is GTSNPN and CDR2 is SVGIG (reference sequence). In DNA form, the CDR3 reads TGTGCCTGGAGTGTAGGGGTTCTCTCTGGAAACACCATATATTTT. This codes for CAWSVGVLSGNTIYF.

In this sample, this clone turned up once. This chain uses TRBV5-4 with TRBJ1-2, with 9 bases matching TRBD1. With 0 bases clipped from V and 8 bases from J, the junction kept 5 bases outside the gene matches. This CDR3 is built from 14 residues. Germline V gene sequence: CDR1 SGHNT, CDR2 YYREEE (reference sequence). The CDR3 region is CASSLVGTGLGYTF. The CDR3 DNA reads TGTGCCAGCAGCTTGGTCGGGACAGGGTTGGGCTACACCTTC.

V gene TRBV5-1 combines with J gene TRBJ1-1; 7 bases line up with TRBD1. Germline CDR1 reads SGHRS; CDR2 reads YFSETQ. The J segment lost 1 base and the V segment lost 4 bases, leaving 10 bases of the junction unmatched. The CDR3 has 16 residues. For the CDR3, the DNA is TGCGCCAGCAGCCGGGAGGGGGCGAGCCGGAACACTGAAGCTTTCTTT. Its translation is CASSREGASRNTEAFF.

This chain links TRBV5-6 with TRBJ1-3, with TRBD1 identical over 8 bases. V lost 4 bases, J lost 3 bases, and 3 bases stayed unmatched. Germline V lookup: CDR1 SGHDT, CDR2 YYEEEE. The CDR3 is 14 amino acids. The DNA of the CDR3 is TGTGCCAGCAGCGAGACAGGGGTTGGAAACACCATATATTTT. Its translation: CASSETGVGNTIYF.

This chain connects TRBV5-1 to TRBJ1-6; TRBD1 matches 7 bases. The J segment lost 9 bases and the V segment lost 4 bases, leaving 7 bases of the junction unmatched. The CDR3 covers 14 residues. Germline CDR1 and CDR2: SGHRS and YFSETQ. The CDR3 loop reads CASSTGQAGSPLHF. The CDR3 region has the DNA TGCGCCAGCAGCACCGGACAGGCGGGTTCACCCCTCCACTTT. Supplemented by reference TRBV5-1 and TRBJ1-6, the full variable domain reads KAGVTQTPRYLIKTRGQQVTLSCSPISGHRSVSWYQQTPGQGLQFLFEYFSETQRNKGNFPGRFSGRQFSNSRSEMNVSTLELGDSALYLCASSTGQAGSPLHFGNGTRLTVT.

The rearrangement links TRBV7-9 to TRBJ2-7, with D unclear. This CDR3 is built from 11 residues. V gave up 5 bases and J gave up 1 base, with 3 bases separating them. Germline V gives CDR1 SEHNR, CDR2 FQNEAQ (reference sequence). The CDR3 is CASSRSYEQYF. The CDR3 DNA reads TGTGCCAGCAGCCGGTCCTACGAGCAGTACTTC.

The rearrangement joins TRBV9 to TRBJ1-1, with unresolved D. The CDR3 length is 13 residues. Trimming left V 2 bases short and J 1 base short, with 6 bases between. The germline CDR1 and CDR2 sequences are SGDLS and YYNGEE. The CDR3 DNA reads TGTGCCAGCAGCGTCCTAGGGAACACTGAAGCTTTCTTT. Translation: CASSVLGNTEAFF.

V and J are TRBV3-1 (or the pseudogene TRBV3-2) and TRBJ2-5; D is perhaps TRBD2 (7 bases). Trimming removed 4 bases from V and 4 bases from J, with 19 bases in between. Germline V lookup: CDR1 LGHDT, CDR2 YNNKEL (reference sequence). CDR3 length equals 16 residues. This CDR3 is CASSPPRAGARETQYF. The CDR3 DNA sequence: TGTGCCAGCAGCCCCCCTAGGGCGGGGGCACGAGAGACCCAGTACTTC.

This chain links TRBV27 with TRBJ2-7, with 11 bases matching TRBD2. The germline CDR1 and CDR2 sequences are MNHEY and SMNVEV (reference sequence). V lost 4 bases to trimming and J lost 2 bases; unmatched junction nucleotides: 7. The CDR3 spans 16 residues. The CDR3 DNA follows: TGTGCCAGCAGTTCGATGACTAGCGGGAACCCCTACGAGCAGTACTTC. Translating gives CASSSMTSGNPYEQYF.

The J gene is TRBJ1-3, the V gene TRBV6-2 or TRBV6-3, with TRBD1 as a possible D gene (5 bases). V lost 5 bases, J lost 3 bases, and 11 bases lay in between. Germline values: CDR1 MNHEY, CDR2 SVGEGT. CDR3 length: 14 residues. The CDR3, as DNA: TGTGCCAGCAGTAATCAGGGACTTGGAAACACCATATATTTT. Its translation is CASSNQGLGNTIYF.

This chain uses TRBV30 with TRBJ1-6, with D possibly TRBD1 on 5 matching bases. With 3 bases removed from V and 9 bases from J, the gap between germline ends came to 18 bases. The CDR3 has 15 residues. Looked up from germline, CDR1 is GTSNPN and CDR2 is SVGIG (reference sequence). The CDR3 loop is CAWRVTGAGRSPLHF. The CDR3 DNA follows: TGTGCCTGGAGGGTAACAGGTGCCGGTCGTTCACCCCTCCACTTT.

The chain employs TRBV2 and TRBJ2-2, with 11 bases lining up with TRBD1. The CDR3 is 15 residues long. Per the germline V gene, CDR1 is SNHLY and CDR2 is FYNNEI. V shed 10 bases and J 3 bases; nucleotides not matched to a gene: 7. DNA of the CDR3: TGTGCCACCAGCGGACAGGGGGCAGACACCGGGGAGCTGTTTTTT. It codes for CATSGQGADTGELFF.

The chain employs TRBV6-6 and TRBJ2-7; a weak D match, TRBD1 (6 bases). The ends were cut back, 8 bases at V and 1 base at J, with 15 bases in the middle. CDR1 and CDR2 (germline): MNHNY, SVGAGI (reference sequence). CDR3 length: 14 amino acids. The CDR3 loop reads CASYPGTWSYEQYF. The CDR3 nucleotides read TGTGCCAGCTACCCCGGGACATGGTCCTACGAGCAGTACTTC.

The CDR3 DNA sequence: TGTGCCACCAGCAGTCCCTTCGGAGCGAAACTGTTTTTT. Translated, it gives CATSSPFGAKLFF. The rearrangement uses TRBV15 and TRBJ1-4; D ambiguous. Trimming left V 3 bases short and J 11 bases short, with 13 bases between. Per the germline V gene, CDR1 is LNHNV and CDR2 is YYDKDF (reference sequence). This CDR3 region has 13 residues.

J is TRBJ1-1 and V is TRBV5-1, with a tentative D call TRBD1 (5 bases). V lost 4 bases, J lost 0 bases, and 13 bases lay in between. The CDR3 is made up of 15 amino acids. Germline V gene sequence: CDR1 SGHRS, CDR2 YFSETQ. CDR3 sequence (DNA): TGCGCCAGCAGCGGGTCCCTAGGGGTGAACACTGAAGCTTTCTTT. Its protein is CASSGSLGVNTEAFF. The variable domain in full, with the rest retrieved from reference TRBV5-1 and TRBJ1-1, is KAGVTQTPRYLIKTRGQQVTLSCSPISGHRSVSWYQQTPGQGLQFLFEYFSETQRNKGNFPGRFSGRQFSNSRSEMNVSTLELGDSALYLCASSGSLGVNTEAFFGQGTRLTVV.